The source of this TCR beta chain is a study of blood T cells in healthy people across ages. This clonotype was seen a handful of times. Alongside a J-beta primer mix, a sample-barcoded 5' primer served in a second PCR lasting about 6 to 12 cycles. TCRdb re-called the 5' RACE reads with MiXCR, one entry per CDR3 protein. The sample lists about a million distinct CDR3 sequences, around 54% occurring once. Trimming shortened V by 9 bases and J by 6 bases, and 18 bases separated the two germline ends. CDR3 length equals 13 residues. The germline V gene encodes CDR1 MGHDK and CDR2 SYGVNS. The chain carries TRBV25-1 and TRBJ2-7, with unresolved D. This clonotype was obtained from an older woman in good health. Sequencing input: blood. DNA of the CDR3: TGTGCCAGTAGAGCTTTAGGCCTCTTCGAGCAGTACTTC. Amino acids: CASRALGLFEQYF.